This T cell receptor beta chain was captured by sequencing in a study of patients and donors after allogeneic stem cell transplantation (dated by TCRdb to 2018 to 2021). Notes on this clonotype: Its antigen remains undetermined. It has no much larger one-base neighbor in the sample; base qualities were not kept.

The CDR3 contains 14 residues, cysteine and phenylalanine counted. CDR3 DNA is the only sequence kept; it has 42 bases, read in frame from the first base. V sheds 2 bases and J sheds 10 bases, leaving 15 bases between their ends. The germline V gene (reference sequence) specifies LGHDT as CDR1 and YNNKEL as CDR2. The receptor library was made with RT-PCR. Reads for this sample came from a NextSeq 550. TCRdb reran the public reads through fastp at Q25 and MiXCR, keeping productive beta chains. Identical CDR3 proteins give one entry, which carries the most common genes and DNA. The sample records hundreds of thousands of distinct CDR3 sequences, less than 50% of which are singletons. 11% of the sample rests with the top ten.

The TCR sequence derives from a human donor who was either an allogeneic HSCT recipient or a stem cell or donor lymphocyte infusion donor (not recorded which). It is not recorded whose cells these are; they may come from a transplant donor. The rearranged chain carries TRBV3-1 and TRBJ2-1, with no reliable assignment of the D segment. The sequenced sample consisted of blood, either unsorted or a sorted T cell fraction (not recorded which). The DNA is TGTGCCAGCAGCCAAAAGCCTAACGAATGGGAGCAGTTCTTC. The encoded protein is CASSQKPNEWEQFF.